The following is a T cell receptor (beta chain) sequence with its context. Per germline, CDR1 SGHRS and CDR2 YFSETQ. The CDR3 sequence is 16 residues long. Losses at the gene ends were 0 bases for V and 7 bases for J; bases not matched to a gene: 10. Constant-region reverse primers amplified full-length variable regions, followed by semi-nested Nested Universal Primer A PCR. Each CDR3 protein is one row after TCRdb ran MiXCR on the 5' RACE reads. The sample holds around 50,000 distinct CDR3 sequences, roughly 30% seen once. This chain links TRBV5-1 with TRBJ2-1; 7 positions agree with TRBD2. This clonotype originated in a female donor with breast cancer. The sample comprised tumor-infiltrating memory CD4+ T cells sorted from the breast tumor. Subset defined: memory CD4+ T cells, CD4+CD45RO+CD25-. CDR3 residues: CASSLEASGFRNEQFF. CDR3 DNA sequence: TGCGCCAGCAGCTTGGAGGCTAGCGGTTTTAGAAATGAGCAGTTCTTC.